This T cell receptor beta chain was sequenced for a study of cytomegalovirus exposure and HLA in healthy donors (TCRdb year 2017). Study-wide context: An earlier analysis of several hundred of the donors reported 250 to 350 Gb of sequence data and some 120 million unique TCR beta sequences from about 200 million T cells. Approximately 330 gigabases of sequencing data and around 80 million unique TCR sequences made up an early release that covered 500 to 650 HLA-typed donors. The study was designed to test whether signatures of past pathogen exposure could be identified by cataloging public T cell receptors. Rather than drawing on any new phenotypic data, the later analysis identified candidate immune exposures from TCR beta sequences and the way those sequences occurred across donors. Typing coverage differed by locus: A, B, C, DRB1 and DQB1 were typed in roughly 620-630 donors, DQA1 in 522, DPA1 in approximately 610, and DPB1 in 472. Every discovery cohort repertoire had been produced on one sequencing platform. To predict cytomegalovirus infection status, the study combined high-throughput TCR immunosequencing, statistical association of individual TCRs with disease status, and machine learning. Four to six DR-DQ haplotypes were handled as single units for association and clustering because linkage in the cohort was strong. Genome-wide SNP genotypes for about 65% of the roughly 670 donors were used in a later genetic analysis, which treated that subset as a discovery cohort. Donor age, sex, ethnicity and CMV serostatus were compiled alongside the repertoire data. Along with the approximately 700-subject first cohort, a separate validation cohort of 120 different subjects was used. An earlier analysis of 587 of the donors applied high-throughput TCR beta sequencing to assess whether each TCR beta V gene segment acted as functional or pseudogenic. The T cell repertoires of some 670 subjects were profiled by immunosequencing and related to cytomegalovirus serostatus. A later analysis re-examined previously published TCR beta repertoires from 500 to 700 donors and added high-resolution HLA genotyping to investigate patterns of TCR occurrence. The genetic ancestry cluster associated with self-reported Caucasian donors included about 84% of the approximately 400 genotyped donors. Both class I and class II loci were covered by HLA typing, at four-digit resolution. Among some 410 genotyped donors of the cohort, an average of around 240,000 unique TCR beta nucleotide sequences were sequenced per donor, 15% to 20% of them non-productive.

The cohort was made up of 666 healthy bone marrow donors. At the time of sampling, every cohort member was nominally healthy, though immune exposures that went unrecorded were likely present. The donor tested CMV seronegative, placing the donor among the roughly 340 seronegative members of the cohort. A peripheral blood sample was collected from each donor, and TCR beta sequencing was performed on peripheral blood mononuclear cells. Genomic DNA extraction from the blood cell samples was performed with the Qiagen DNeasy Blood Extraction Kit. In regard to this clone: No antigen is known for it. Per-base qualities were not stored, and no clone one base away is much larger.

Libraries were prepared through the immunoSEQ multiplex PCR assay. The multiplex PCR relied on a mix of 60 forward primers for TCR Vbeta segments and 13 reverse primers for TCR Jbeta segments. The CDR3 region of rearranged TCR beta genes was amplified from genomic DNA by a multiplex PCR assay. On the Illumina HiSeq System, the amplified TCR beta libraries were sequenced as 87-base-pair reads. Under the source paper's analysis protocol: A later analysis tallied 75 million to 85 million unique TCR beta chains across the approximately 670 repertoires, and around 10 million of those chains were shared by two or more donors. A nearest-neighbor algorithm error-corrected the raw reads and collapsed the reads into unique sequences, merging closely related sequences to remove PCR and sequencing errors. To assign V, D and J gene segments, CDR3 sequences were aligned to IMGT reference sequences. Each retained sequence needed at least a six-nucleotide match to both a V gene segment and a J gene segment. A rearrangement counted as productive if the CDR3 had no stop codons and remained in frame with V and J, and every other rearrangement counted as non-productive. Following IMGT convention, CDR3 was defined as the stretch from the second conserved V-encoded cysteine to the conserved J-encoded phenylalanine. The earlier analysis of about 590 of the donors excluded sequences that lacked an unambiguous match to a single V gene segment. In an earlier analysis of around 600 of the donors, V segments were called functional above 56.7% productive rearrangements and were called segregating when the between-donor standard deviation exceeded 5%. To diagnose cytomegalovirus status from the catalog of TCR beta chain sequences, a statistical classification framework was built. In a later analysis, TCR nucleotide sequences were compared against IMGT/GENE-DB human TR gene sequences so that V and J genes could be assigned. Using the TCRdist pipeline, a later analysis assigned CDR3 sequences along with most-parsimonious VDJ recombination scenarios. In a later analysis, each TCR beta chain was defined by its CDR3 amino acid sequence together with its V-gene family, and reads lacking a unique V-gene family were excluded. As a way to deal with suspected cross-contamination and a sequencing artifact, a later analysis dropped roughly 620 nucleotide sequences that were highly shared and had low generation probability. In a later analysis, a clonal expansion index for each public chain was calculated from normalized within-repertoire ranks of inferred template counts. In a later analysis, generation probabilities were computed with a VDJ recombination model fitted to out-of-frame rearrangements, and the resulting probabilities were checked against IGoR. In a later analysis, TCR-TCR, TCR-HLA and TCR-CMV co-occurrence was scored with hypergeometric tests, and a repertoire-size bias correction was applied to TCR pairs. A later analysis estimated false discovery rates by permuting HLA or CMV assignments 20 times. A later analysis grouped co-occurring TCRs with DBSCAN, adding TCRdist sequence similarity when clustering within HLA-allele-positive subsets. Co-occurrence clustering excluded repertoires with fewer than 30,000 or more than 120,000 public chains, plus five with anomalous nucleotide sharing. TCRdb carries this immuneACCESS record with in-frame sequences only. Its versions omit some clonotypes, under half of them owing to an unresolved V gene in the studies checked, with the rest unexplained. That table supplies the V and J calls and clone size; D and trimming were determined from the DNA. The table for this sample lists approximately 200,000 clones; approximately 83% of them were counted only once. The top ten clonotypes cover 0.075% to 0.1% of the sample.

Overall study results and their limits: The sequencing pipeline was judged likely to have produced a cluster of highly shared sequence variants as a technical artifact. Compared with equally common non-associated chains, HLA-associated TCR beta chains in a later analysis were more clonally expanded and had lower generation probabilities. In an earlier analysis of 450 to 750 of the donors, most TCR beta V segments appeared in productive rearrangements about 87% or about 30% of the time, broadly matching IMGT annotations. Correlated functional status among segregating V segments might be attributable to linkage disequilibrium, but an unknown experimental factor could not be ruled out. The study listed 164 TCR beta chains as associated with cytomegalovirus. In a later genetic analysis, a missense DCLRE1C variant was associated with V-gene and J-gene trimming of TCR beta chains, and the association was replicated in an independent cohort. This cohort had only TCR beta chains sequenced, and the lack of alpha or paired-chain data limited which features could be detected. Three of the identified cytomegalovirus-associated TCR beta chains were confirmed in vitro to be specific for cytomegalovirus antigens. Several of the top co-occurrence clusters appeared to be linked to parvovirus B19, influenza, CMV and Epstein-Barr virus, according to a later analysis. The authors suggested that the approach could potentially be extended to other disease states and immunological phenotypes. A later genetic analysis reported fewer N-insertions in productive TCRs among donors in an Asian-associated ancestry cluster than the approximately 670-donor mean. A later analysis associated roughly 17,000 TCR beta sequences with specific HLA alleles at a false discovery rate of 0.05. Strong co-occurrence of HLA alleles, especially DR and DQ, made assigning TCR associations to individual alleles difficult. In a later analysis, the rate of TCR association differed among HLA loci, with DRB1 alleles having the most associated TCRs and HLA-C alleles having the fewest. A further reported finding was that TCR beta sequences accurately predicted the HLA-A and HLA-B alleles for most subjects in the first cohort. Presence/absence analyses assumed roughly uniform sequencing depth across donors, an assumption that may not hold. The earlier analysis of about 600 of the donors excluded seventeen rarely observed V segments, including chromosome 9 orphons, because counts were too low. Across donors, most TCR sequences were observed very rarely, whereas some public TCRs were present in many individuals. CMV serostatus was the only immune exposure information available for the cohort. In both the original and validation cohorts, the classifier was reported to diagnose cytomegalovirus status with high specificity and sensitivity. Because some donors lacked HLA typing at each locus, the association tests relied only on the typed subset. Most CMV-associated TCR beta chains appeared to be HLA-restricted in a later analysis, and the HLA associations seemed to be driven largely by CMV exposure.

The sequencing sample was made of PBMCs. This receptor was taken from a boy aged 2 to 10 in good health and CMV-seronegative.

The CDR3 in this case is CAIRGRSSGANVLTF. The DNA sequence reads TGTGCCATCAGGGGCAGGTCCTCTGGGGCCAACGTCCTGACTTTC. The sequence is built from TRBV10-3 and TRBJ2-6; confidence is insufficient to name the D gene. Trimming removed 6 bases from V and 0 bases from J, leaving 9 bases between the germline ends. The CDR3 contains 15 residues, cysteine and phenylalanine counted. Just the 45-base CDR3 DNA is kept, in frame starting at base 1. The germline V gene supplies CDR1 ENHRY and CDR2 SYGVKD.